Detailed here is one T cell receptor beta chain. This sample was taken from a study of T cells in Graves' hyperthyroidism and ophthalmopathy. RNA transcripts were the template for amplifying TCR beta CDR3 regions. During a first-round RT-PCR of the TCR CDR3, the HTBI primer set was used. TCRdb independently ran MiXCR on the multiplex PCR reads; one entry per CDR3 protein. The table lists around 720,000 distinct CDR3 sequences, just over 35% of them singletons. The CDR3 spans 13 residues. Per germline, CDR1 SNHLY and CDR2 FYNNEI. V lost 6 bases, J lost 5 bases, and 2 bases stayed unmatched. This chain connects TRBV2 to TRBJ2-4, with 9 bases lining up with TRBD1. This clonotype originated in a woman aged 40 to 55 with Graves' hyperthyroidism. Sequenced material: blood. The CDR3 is CASRRQGENIQYF. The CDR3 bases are TGTGCCAGCAGACGACAGGGGGAAAACATTCAGTACTTC.